This T cell receptor beta chain is drawn from a study of T cell responses to AZD1222 COVID-19 vaccine. Points from the study as a whole: Among the donors, most were white British and more were female, and clonal diversity was possibly underestimated.

A few counts support this clone. The target antigen is unknown. The protocol was immunoSEQ multiplex PCR, while the TCRdb copy is restricted to in-frame clones and leaves out a portion. The data contain around 100,000 clones, around 84% of them singletons. The starting material was peripheral blood, obtained 28 days after the second AZD1222 dose. The TCR sequence derives from an adult who received the AZD1222 COVID-19 vaccine.

CDR3 amino acids: CAAPGTRTGELFF. As DNA, the CDR3 is TGTGCCGCACCGGGAACCCGCACCGGGGAGCTGTTTTTT. This chain connects TRBV7-9 to TRBJ2-2; TRBD2 is a possible D gene (5 bases). Germline assignment: CDR1 SEHNR and CDR2 FQNEAQ (reference sequence). Between the trimmed V and J ends, which lost 11 bases and 4 bases, there was a span of 14 bases. The CDR3 sequence is 13 residues long.